The rows below give T cell receptor beta chains drawn from one sample of a study of blood T cells in healthy people across ages. MiXCR was run by TCRdb on the 5' RACE reads, yielding one entry per CDR3 protein. The sample shows roughly 1,500,000 distinct CDR3 sequences, around two fifths of them seen only once. Sequenced sample: blood. The receptors shown here come from a woman aged 18 to 35 in good health. Both conserved end residues are part of each CDR3. D genes are given only for firm matches. Part of the rows lack a size; the others show once, few, many or a class for expanded clones.

abundance: -; v_gene: TRBV12-3/TRBV12-4; d_gene: -; j_gene: TRBJ1-4; CDR3nt: TGTGCCAGCAGTTTATTCGGGGGTGATGAAAAACTGTTTTTT; CDR3aa: CASSLFGGDEKLFF
abundance: once; v_gene: TRBV20-1; d_gene: -; j_gene: TRBJ2-1; CDR3nt: TGCAGTGCTAGAGATCGGCGGGTGACCTACTCCTACAATGAGCAGTTCTTC; CDR3aa: CSARDRRVTYSYNEQFF
abundance: -; v_gene: TRBV28; d_gene: -; j_gene: TRBJ1-6; CDR3nt: TGTGCCAGCAGTTCGGATTATAATTCACCCCTCCACTTT; CDR3aa: CASSSDYNSPLHF
abundance: -; v_gene: TRBV23-1; d_gene: TRBD2; j_gene: TRBJ2-7; CDR3nt: TGCGCCAGCAGTCACCCCGGCCAGCGGGGCTGTGACGAGCAGTACTTC; CDR3aa: CASSHPGQRGCDEQYF
abundance: few; v_gene: TRBV27; d_gene: -; j_gene: TRBJ2-1; CDR3nt: TGTGCCACCAAAACCCGTGACAGACCCTCCTACAATGAGCAGTTCTTC; CDR3aa: CATKTRDRPSYNEQFF
abundance: -; v_gene: TRBV9; d_gene: -; j_gene: TRBJ2-1; CDR3nt: TGTGCCAGCAGCCCCCGCAACCCCAAAGGCTCCTACAATGAGCAGTTCTTC; CDR3aa: CASSPRNPKGSYNEQFF
abundance: few; v_gene: TRBV12-3/TRBV12-4; d_gene: -; j_gene: TRBJ2-7; CDR3nt: TGTGCCAGCAGCTTAGCAGACGGACCCTACGAGCAGTACTTC; CDR3aa: CASSLADGPYEQYF
abundance: few; v_gene: TRBV7-9; d_gene: -; j_gene: TRBJ2-7; CDR3nt: TGTGCCAGCAGCTTTAATATAATCCGGGACCGAGCCTACAATGAGCAGTACTTC; CDR3aa: CASSFNIIRDRAYNEQYF
abundance: -; v_gene: TRBV12-3/TRBV12-4; d_gene: TRBD2; j_gene: TRBJ2-7; CDR3nt: TGTGCCAGCAGTACCCCCGAGCTAGCGGGGATCTACAATGAGCAGTACTTC; CDR3aa: CASSTPELAGIYNEQYF
abundance: few; v_gene: TRBV2; d_gene: -; j_gene: TRBJ2-1; CDR3nt: TGTGCCAGCAGTGAAACAGGGAGCTCCTACAATGAGCAGTTCTTC; CDR3aa: CASSETGSSYNEQFF
abundance: -; v_gene: TRBV20-1; d_gene: -; j_gene: TRBJ1-2; CDR3nt: TGCAGTGCTAGAGATCCGGCAGCTTCTAACTATGGCTACACCTTC; CDR3aa: CSARDPAASNYGYTF
abundance: few; v_gene: TRBV6-5; d_gene: TRBD1; j_gene: TRBJ1-2; CDR3nt: TGTGTAGCCGGGACAGGGCCTAACTATGGCTACACCTTC; CDR3aa: CVAGTGPNYGYTF
abundance: few; v_gene: TRBV5-5; d_gene: TRBD2; j_gene: TRBJ2-1; CDR3nt: TGTGCCAGCAGCTTGACTTTAGTCAGGACTAGGGTCTACAATGAGCAGTTCTTC; CDR3aa: CASSLTLVRTRVYNEQFF
abundance: -; v_gene: TRBV6-2/TRBV6-3; d_gene: -; j_gene: TRBJ2-7; CDR3nt: TGTGCCAGCAGTTACTATCGGACGGAGGTCTCCTACGAGCAGTACTTC; CDR3aa: CASSYYRTEVSYEQYF
abundance: -; v_gene: TRBV7-8; d_gene: -; j_gene: TRBJ1-1; CDR3nt: TGTGCCAGCAGATTGGACGTTGAAGCTTTCTTT; CDR3aa: CASRLDVEAFF
abundance: -; v_gene: TRBV28; d_gene: -; j_gene: TRBJ2-3; CDR3nt: TGTGCCAGCAGTTTCCCCTCCAGCGGCCCTAAGGCAGATACGCAGTATTTT; CDR3aa: CASSFPSSGPKADTQYF
abundance: -; v_gene: TRBV20-1; d_gene: TRBD1; j_gene: TRBJ1-2; CDR3nt: TGCAGTGCTAGGTCTCCGGCCGGGGACAGCCACTATGGCTACACCTTC; CDR3aa: CSARSPAGDSHYGYTF
abundance: -; v_gene: TRBV15; d_gene: -; j_gene: TRBJ2-3; CDR3nt: TGTGCCACCAGCAGAGATCTGGGATCATACACAGATACGCAGTATTTT; CDR3aa: CATSRDLGSYTDTQYF
abundance: many; v_gene: TRBV25-1; d_gene: TRBD1; j_gene: TRBJ1-2; CDR3nt: TGTGCCAGCCGTGGTGGGGACAGAGGGTATGGCTACACCTTC; CDR3aa: CASRGGDRGYGYTF
abundance: -; v_gene: TRBV20-1; d_gene: TRBD2; j_gene: TRBJ2-5; CDR3nt: TGCAGTGCTGGACCAGGGACTAGCGGTCAAGAGACCCAGTACTTC; CDR3aa: CSAGPGTSGQETQYF
abundance: once; v_gene: TRBV7-4; d_gene: -; j_gene: TRBJ1-5; CDR3nt: TGTGCCAGCAGCTTAGCGTTCCCTCTGAACTATAGCAATCAGCCCCAGCATTTT; CDR3aa: CASSLAFPLNYSNQPQHF
abundance: -; v_gene: TRBV25-1; d_gene: -; j_gene: TRBJ2-1; CDR3nt: TGTGCCAGCAGTGAACTCCGGGACAAGCAGTTCTTC; CDR3aa: CASSELRDKQFF
abundance: -; v_gene: TRBV6-5; d_gene: -; j_gene: TRBJ2-7; CDR3nt: TGTGCCAGCAGTTACGGGGGGACCGAGCAGTACTTC; CDR3aa: CASSYGGTEQYF
abundance: -; v_gene: TRBV7-3; d_gene: -; j_gene: TRBJ2-5; CDR3nt: TGTGCCAGCAGCTTAAACCCGGCGGGCGTTCAGACCCAGTACTTC; CDR3aa: CASSLNPAGVQTQYF